The 7 T cell receptor beta chains listed next were all sequenced from one sample in a study of T cell repertoires in cytomegalovirus infection. MiXCR was run by TCRdb on the reads, yielding one entry per CDR3 protein. This table holds approximately 240,000 distinct CDR3 sequences, roughly an eighth found once. The sequencing sample was made of PBMCs. Receptors were obtained from a human donor in good health (CMV status not recorded). Some clones in this sample may be carry-over from other donors' samples.

This clonotype was recorded at least ten times. The chain combines TRBV19 with TRBJ2-3; tentative D call: TRBD2 (6 bases). Trimming removed 7 bases from V and 11 bases from J, with 13 bases in between. The CDR3 runs to 11 residues. Germline V lookup: CDR1 LNHDA, CDR2 SQIVND (reference sequence). CDR3 coding DNA: TGTGCCAGTATGGAGGGCCTACTGCAGTATTTT. It translates to CASMEGLLQYF.

The V gene is TRBV24-1, the J gene TRBJ1-5; a weak D match, TRBD1 (6 bases). CDR3 length: 16 residues. CDR1 KGHDR and CDR2 SFDVKD come from the germline V gene. The germline V and J ends were trimmed by 4 bases and 0 bases, with 12 bases remaining between them. This CDR3 reads CATSDPPQGSNQPQHF. DNA of the CDR3: TGTGCCACCAGTGACCCCCCACAGGGTAGCAATCAGCCCCAGCATTTT.

This clonotype was recorded many times. V and J are TRBV7-2 and TRBJ1-4, with TRBD1 matching 8 bases. Trimming took 4 bases from V and 5 from J; bases not matched to a gene: 6. CDR3 size: 15 residues. CDR1 and CDR2 (germline): SGHTA, FQGNSA. CDR3 sequence reads: CASSYRTGTNEKLFF. The CDR3 DNA reads TGTGCCAGCAGCTACCGGACAGGGACGAATGAAAAACTGTTTTTT.

This clonotype occurred a few times. The V and J genes are TRBV2 and TRBJ2-6; TRBD1 is a possible D gene (5 bases). V was shortened by 6 bases and J by 2 bases, with 14 bases between the two germline ends. Germline lookup yields CDR1 SNHLY and CDR2 FYNNEI. The CDR3 loop spans 16 amino acids. The CDR3 coding sequence is TGTGCCAGCAGCCAGGGTACCTTCACTGGGGCCAACGTCCTGACTTTC. Protein product: CASSQGTFTGANVLTF.

This clonotype has a count of ten or more. This chain joins TRBV7-3 and TRBJ2-1; D remains ambiguous. The CDR3 is 14 residues long. V gave up 0 bases and J gave up 8 bases, with 11 bases separating them. CDR1 and CDR2 from the germline V gene are SGHTA and FQGTGA. The CDR3, as DNA: TGTGCCAGCAGCTTAACGAGTCTGGGTCATGAGCAGTTCTTC. It is translated as CASSLTSLGHEQFF.

This clonotype was picked up a small number of times. The V and J genes are TRBV11-2 and TRBJ2-5; D ambiguous. In germline, CDR1 is SGHAT, CDR2 FQNNGV. V was pared by 6 bases and J by 2 bases, with 16 bases between. CDR3 length: 15 amino acids. DNA for the CDR3: TGTGCCAGCAGTCCTCTTAGTCCGGGTCAAGAGACCCAGTACTTC. Protein sequence: CASSPLSPGQETQYF.

Remarks on this clonotype: One end of the junction is discordant with germline, which a read error may explain. The chain uses TRBV23-1 and TRBJ1-5; no definite D call. TRBV23-1 is annotated as an ORF whose role is uncertain. The CDR3 consists of 15 residues. CDR3 bases: TGCACCAGCAGTCAATCGGAGAAGGGCAATCAGCCCCAGCATTTT. Its protein is CTSSQSEKGNQPQHF.